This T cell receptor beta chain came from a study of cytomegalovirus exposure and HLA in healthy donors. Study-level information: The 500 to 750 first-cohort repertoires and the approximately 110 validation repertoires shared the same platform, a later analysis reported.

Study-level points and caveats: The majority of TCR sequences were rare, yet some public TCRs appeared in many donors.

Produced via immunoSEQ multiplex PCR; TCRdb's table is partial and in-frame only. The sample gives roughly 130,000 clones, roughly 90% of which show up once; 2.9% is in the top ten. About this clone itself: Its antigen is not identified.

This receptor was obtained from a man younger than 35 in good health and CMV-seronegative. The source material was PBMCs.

This CDR3 reads CAISESTGTGTSYGYTF. In DNA form, the CDR3 reads TGTGCCATCAGTGAGTCGACCGGGACAGGGACCAGCTATGGCTACACCTTC. The chain employs TRBV10-3 and TRBJ1-2; 9 positions agree with TRBD1. Germline V gives CDR1 ENHRY, CDR2 SYGVKD. J gave up 4 bases and V 0 bases, and 9 bases lay outside the gene matches. The CDR3 sequence is 17 residues long.